The T cell receptor (beta chain) under discussion was sequenced for a study of cytomegalovirus exposure and HLA in healthy donors. Study outcomes and limitations: Confirmation was obtained in vitro that a few CMV-associated chains are specific for CMV antigens. According to a subsequent analysis, TCR clusters identified in the first cohort showed a tendency to co-occur across the approximately 120 validation repertoires. Rarity marked most TCR sequences, yet some public TCRs occurred in many donors.

Using immunoSEQ multiplex PCR, the repertoire was profiled, and TCRdb retains in-frame clones only, with some absent. This sample has about 140,000 clones, with about nine tenths found just once. This clone was detected only once. The antigen is unknown. The CDR3 consists of 16 residues. In germline, CDR1 is MNHNS, CDR2 SASEGT. With V trimmed by 3 bases and J by 0 bases, 7 bases remained unmatched. The clonotype originates from a man in his late teens or twenties in good health and CMV-seropositive. The rearrangement links TRBV6-1 to TRBJ1-2; TRBD1 matches 7 bases. The specimen was PBMCs. The CDR3 protein is CASSDPGDRANYGYTF. CDR3 in DNA: TGTGCCAGCAGTGACCCCGGTGACAGGGCTAACTATGGCTACACCTTC.